Listed below are T cell receptor beta chains from one sample, sequenced in a study of blood T cell repertoires in COVID-19. Using immunoSEQ multiplex PCR, the repertoire was profiled, and TCRdb retains in-frame clones only, with some absent. The data show 130,000 or so clones, with 80% to 90% seen just once and over 10% held by the top ten. The sample consisted of peripheral blood. The receptors here all came from a human donor in a cohort sampled during active COVID-19. CDR3s include the opening cysteine and the closing phenylalanine or tryptophan.

j_gene	v_gene	CDR3aa
TRBJ2-1	TRBV2	CASNLDTHNEQFF
TRBJ1-1	TRBV6-5	CASSYSRDGEAFF
TRBJ1-6	TRBV12-3/TRBV12-4	CASSGENSPLHF
TRBJ1-3	TRBV9	CASSGRQSLSGNTIYF
TRBJ2-3	TRBV3-1/TRBV3-2	CASSPGTNTDTQYF
TRBJ2-5	TRBV11-1	CASSLPRGGGGETQYF
TRBJ1-3	TRBV29-1	CSASFGQSGNTIYF
TRBJ2-3	TRBV5-1	CASSSGSLAADTQYF
TRBJ1-2	TRBV27	CASRTGIANYGYTF
TRBJ2-1	TRBV15	CATSRDQGVYNEQFF
TRBJ1-5	TRBV19	CASSHGRSTGNQPQHF
TRBJ2-2	TRBV29-1	CSGGTSGGGELFF
TRBJ1-4	TRBV2	CATSGTGNEKLFF
TRBJ2-2	TRBV6-2/TRBV6-3	CASSYQLGGGLNTGELFF
TRBJ1-2	TRBV5-6	CASSLARGARGYTF
TRBJ2-3	TRBV7-2	CASSLARRDGDTQYF
TRBJ1-1	TRBV10-3	CAISSLSGGDTEAFF
TRBJ2-3	TRBV6-1	CASSEAAGGSDTQYF
TRBJ2-4	TRBV7-2	CASSLGEGSGAKNIQYF
TRBJ1-5	TRBV7-9	CASSQNQPQHF
TRBJ2-2	TRBV2	CASTWDRYTGELFF
TRBJ2-7	TRBV7-9	CASSFTSGPYEQYF
TRBJ2-7	TRBV19	CASSIGTDRVNEQYF
TRBJ2-3	TRBV5-1	CASSLSASRGTDTQYF
TRBJ1-4	TRBV19	CASTRQGEKLFF
TRBJ2-7	TRBV6-6	CASSYSAGGGYEQYF
TRBJ1-1	TRBV5-1	CASSALQGYTEAFF
TRBJ2-5	TRBV9	CASSVGVAAEETQYF
TRBJ1-4	TRBV11-2	CASSRPRTVNEKLFF
TRBJ1-4	TRBV21-1	CASSKAGGPNEKLFF
TRBJ1-4	TRBV5-1	CASSGGQGTNEKLFF
TRBJ2-7	TRBV6-5	CASTRDRGLYEQYF
TRBJ2-7	TRBV19	CASSALTGPGEQYF
TRBJ2-3	TRBV19	CASSIRQGPDTQYF
TRBJ2-2	TRBV15	CATSRVAGGPGTGELFF
TRBJ2-1	TRBV19	CASSLLERNNEQFF
TRBJ2-2	TRBV2	CASSERGQTNTGELFF
TRBJ1-4	TRBV15	CATRGQMNEKLFF
TRBJ1-2	TRBV7-9	CASSTWTGGDYGYTF
TRBJ2-3	TRBV28	CASTGRGGPDTQYF
TRBJ2-7	TRBV5-4	CASSLGGRNDYEQYF
TRBJ2-7	TRBV3-1/TRBV3-2	CASSLGTSEQYF
TRBJ2-3	TRBV7-2	CASSLSRLDTQYF
TRBJ2-2	TRBV5-1	CASSLSPGQDERLFF